Each of the 26 T cell receptor beta chains below was sequenced from the same sample in a study of T cell responses to AZD1222 COVID-19 vaccine. Assay: immunoSEQ multiplex PCR; the TCRdb copy retains only in-frame clones and omits some. Of roughly 100,000 clones in the sample, 88% were seen once. The sequencing here drew on peripheral blood, taken on day 0 of AZD1222 vaccination. These receptors all come from an adult in good health.

The chain joins TRBV7-6 to TRBJ1-5, with D perhaps TRBD1 (6 bases). This CDR3 contains 15 residues. Trimming pared 1 base from V and 2 bases from J, leaving 9 bases between. Germline-derived CDR1 and CDR2 are SGHVS and FNYEAQ. CDR3 residues: CASSLGPGGNQPQHF. The CDR3 bases are TGTGCCAGCAGCTTAGGTCCAGGGGGCAATCAGCCCCAGCATTTT.

This CDR3 reads CASSLVVASVYNEQFF. The CDR3 DNA reads as TGTGCCAGCAGCTTAGTGGTAGCGTCCGTCTACAATGAGCAGTTCTTC. This chain connects TRBV7-2 to TRBJ2-1; D might be TRBD2 (5 bases). The CDR3 has 16 residues. Trimming shortened V by 1 base and J by 3 bases, and 13 bases separated the two germline ends. Germline lookup yields CDR1 SGHTA and CDR2 FQGNSA.

This clone is a singleton in its sample. V gene TRBV28 combines with J gene TRBJ2-7; D remains ambiguous. The CDR3 runs to 14 residues. With 5 bases removed from V and 0 bases from J, the gap between germline ends came to 11 bases. Germline V gene data show CDR1 as MDHEN and CDR2 as SYDVKM. The CDR3 reads CASSVPGVSYEQYF. The CDR3 region has the DNA TGTGCCAGCAGTGTACCCGGAGTCTCCTACGAGCAGTACTTC.

DNA for the CDR3: TGTGCCAGCGAACACGGGGCCATTGAAGCTTTCTTT. It encodes CASEHGAIEAFF. The chain carries TRBV7-9 and TRBJ1-1; TRBD1 might be the D (5 bases). The CDR3 contains 12 residues. Germline V gene data show CDR1 as SEHNR and CDR2 as FQNEAQ (reference sequence). Deletions cut 8 bases from V and 7 bases from J, with 14 bases between.

The chain employs TRBV24-1 and TRBJ2-5; TRBD1 matches at 7 bases. The ends lost 4 bases at V and 5 bases at J; junction bases unmatched: 3. Germline-derived CDR1 and CDR2 are KGHDR and SFDVKD. CDR3 length: 13 amino acids. CDR3 sequence reads: CATSEGQRETQYF. In DNA, the CDR3 is TGTGCCACCAGTGAGGGACAGAGGGAGACCCAGTACTTC.

This clone was counted a single time. The genes are TRBV6-5 and TRBJ1-3; D is possibly TRBD1 (5 bases). Germline-derived CDR1 and CDR2 are MNHEY and SVGAGI. Trimming cost V 5 bases and J 0 bases, with 5 bases left between them. This CDR3 region has 13 residues. CDR3 region: CASSTGSGNTIYF. The CDR3 DNA reads TGTGCCAGCAGTACAGGCTCTGGAAACACCATATATTTT.

Comments on this clone: Relative to the germline gene, one junction end is altered; a read error may explain this. This chain uses TRBV7-7 with TRBJ2-3; the D is unclear. CDR3 length: 15 amino acids. Germline V gene sequence: CDR1 SSHAT, CDR2 FNYEAQ (reference sequence). The CDR3 spells CASSLSVSRTDTQYF. DNA for the CDR3: TGTGCTAGCAGCTTATCGGTCTCACGCACAGATACGCAGTATTTT.

The chain joins TRBV30 to TRBJ2-5; no clear D. Trimming took off 3 bases at V and 5 bases at J, with 10 bases between the two ends. The length of the CDR3 is 12 residues. Germline CDR1 is GTSNPN and CDR2 is SVGIG (reference sequence). The CDR3 region is CAWRGPSETQYF. Written as DNA, the CDR3 is TGTGCCTGGAGAGGGCCGTCGGAGACCCAGTACTTC. Based on the CDR3 plus reference TRBV30 and TRBJ2-5, the full variable domain is SQTIHQWPATLVQPVGSPLSLECTVEGTSNPNLYWYRQAAGRGLQLLFYSVGIGQISSEVPQNLSASRPQDRQFILSSKKLLLSDSGFYLCAWRGPSETQYFGPGTRLLVL.

The chain couples TRBV7-8 to TRBJ1-5; no definite D call. CDR3 length: 12 residues. V shed 5 bases and J shed 10 bases, with 12 bases lying between them. Germline CDR1 SGHVS, CDR2 FQNEAQ. CDR3 sequence reads: CASSQTGGPQHF. The CDR3 DNA is TGTGCCAGCAGCCAAACTGGTGGCCCCCAGCATTTT.

The chain combines TRBV27 with TRBJ2-1, with D perhaps matching TRBD2 (6 bases). V was trimmed by 5 bases and J by 0 bases, leaving 17 bases between them. Germline assignment: CDR1 MNHEY and CDR2 SMNVEV (reference sequence). CDR3 length: 17 residues. The CDR3 is CASSPRDLKSSYNEQFF. As DNA, the CDR3 is TGTGCCAGCAGTCCTAGGGACTTAAAAAGCTCCTACAATGAGCAGTTCTTC.

The chain joins TRBV5-6 to TRBJ1-1; no reliable D call. Germline values: CDR1 SGHDT, CDR2 YYEEEE. Between the trimmed V and J ends, which lost 4 bases and 10 bases, there was a span of 17 bases. This CDR3 comprises 13 residues. CDR3 DNA: TGTGCCAGCAGCCTCGGTGGGCACCAAGGAGCTTTCTTT. Translated: CASSLGGHQGAFF.

V usage is TRBV18 and J usage is TRBJ1-5; 10 bases agree with TRBD1. Germline-derived CDR1 and CDR2 are KGHSH and LQKENI. CDR3 length: 16 amino acids. V lost 6 bases and J lost 2; bases outside the gene matches: 7. The CDR3 loop reads CASSGRDRGGNQPQHF. Here the CDR3 DNA reads TGTGCCAGCTCGGGGCGGGACAGGGGTGGCAATCAGCCCCAGCATTTT.

This sequence joins TRBV2 and TRBJ2-1; the D is unclear. This CDR3 region has 11 residues. Germline CDR1 SNHLY, CDR2 FYNNEI. V was trimmed by 6 bases and J by 14 bases, leaving 14 bases between them. DNA for the CDR3: TGTGCCAGCAGGTTAGAAGGCAGAAAGTTCTTC. It yields the protein CASRLEGRKFF.

The CDR3 loop is CASSWGDEQYF. CDR3 DNA: TGTGCCAGCAGCTGGGGGGACGAGCAGTACTTC. The chain has TRBV3-1 (or the pseudogene TRBV3-2) and TRBJ2-7; a possible D gene is TRBD2 (6 bases). The CDR3 consists of 11 residues. Germline assignment: CDR1 LGHDT and CDR2 YNNKEL (reference sequence). Trimming stripped 5 bases from V and 5 bases from J, with 7 bases between.

The V gene is TRBV10-3, the J gene TRBJ1-1, with a weak D call TRBD1 (6 bases). There are 18 residues in the CDR3. V dropped 1 base and J dropped 0 bases, with 18 bases sitting between them. CDR1 is ENHRY, CDR2 SYGVKD, per germline. As DNA, the CDR3 is TGTGCCATCAGTGAGTTCGGAGGGGGAATTGATATGAACACTGAAGCTTTCTTT. The encoded protein is CAISEFGGGIDMNTEAFF.

The CDR3 is CASSYSARGTYEQYF. CDR3 bases: TGTGCCAGCAGTTACTCCGCCCGGGGCACCTACGAGCAGTACTTC. The gene calls are TRBV6-5 and TRBJ2-7, with D tentatively TRBD1 or TRBD2 (5 bases each). Trimming pared 0 bases from V and 2 bases from J, leaving 11 bases between. Germline assignment: CDR1 MNHEY and CDR2 SVGAGI. There are 15 residues in the CDR3.

The chain links TRBV19 to TRBJ2-6; 9 bases map to TRBD1. Germline CDR1 LNHDA, CDR2 SQIVND (reference sequence). The CDR3 consists of 20 residues. The V segment lost 5 bases and the J segment 4 bases; nucleotides outside the gene matches: 18. This chain's CDR3 is CASSSINSGTGTPGANVLTF. CDR3 DNA: TGTGCCAGTAGTTCCATAAATTCCGGGACAGGGACTCCCGGGGCCAACGTCCTGACTTTC.

The chain is built from TRBV30 and TRBJ1-5, with D hard to call. V lost 5 bases and J lost 6, with 11 bases in between. Per the germline V gene, CDR1 is GTSNPN and CDR2 is SVGIG (reference sequence). CDR3 length: 12 residues. The CDR3 spells CAWEHSGQPQHF. In DNA form, the CDR3 reads TGTGCCTGGGAACACAGTGGTCAGCCCCAGCATTTT.

The V and J genes are TRBV6-5 and TRBJ2-3, with 8 bases aligning to TRBD2. The germline V gene encodes CDR1 MNHEY and CDR2 SVGAGI. Trimming cost V 7 bases and J 5 bases; bases outside gene matches: 8. CDR3 length: 14 residues. The CDR3 reads CASNLREAKDTQYF. Written as DNA, the CDR3 is TGTGCCAGCAACCTGCGGGAGGCGAAAGATACGCAGTATTTT.

The rearrangement joins TRBV5-5 to TRBJ1-2; no clear D gene. The V gene's germline CDR1 is SGHKS and CDR2 YYEKEE (reference sequence). The CDR3 is 12 residues long. V was cut by 2 bases and J by 3 bases, with 5 bases left in between. The CDR3 DNA is TGTGCCAGCAGCTTTTGGGACTATGGCTACACCTTC. It yields the protein CASSFWDYGYTF.

The chain couples TRBV5-1 to TRBJ2-2, with D unresolved. With 2 bases removed from V and 4 bases from J, the gap between germline ends came to 9 bases. Germline V gene data show CDR1 as SGHRS and CDR2 as YFSETQ. CDR3 size: 14 residues. CDR3 in amino acids: CASSFVRSTGELFF. The CDR3 DNA is TGCGCCAGCAGCTTCGTACGGTCCACCGGGGAGCTGTTTTTT.

The chain has TRBV27 and TRBJ1-2; D is possibly TRBD1 (6 bases). V was trimmed by 1 base and J by 10 bases, leaving 13 bases between them. Per germline, CDR1 MNHEY and CDR2 SMNVEV (reference sequence). This CDR3 is 13 amino acids long. The CDR3 loop reads CASSLWGAHDYTF. In DNA, the CDR3 is TGTGCCAGCAGTTTATGGGGGGCTCACGACTACACCTTC.

The V gene is TRBV27, the J gene TRBJ2-7; no clear D. Germline CDR1 MNHEY, CDR2 SMNVEV (reference sequence). Trimming stripped 5 bases from V and 7 bases from J, with 18 bases between. The CDR3 covers 14 residues. The CDR3 protein is CASSQTWWGSEQYF. The CDR3, as DNA: TGTGCCAGCAGTCAGACCTGGTGGGGATCTGAGCAGTACTTC.

V is TRBV5-1 and J is TRBJ1-6; the D is unclear. Looked up from germline, CDR1 is SGHRS and CDR2 is YFSETQ. V shed 5 bases and J shed 3 bases, with 12 bases lying between them. This CDR3 spans 15 amino acids. CDR3 nucleotides: TGCGCCAGCAGTTCTATGGGGTTCTATAATTCACCCCTCCACTTT. Protein: CASSSMGFYNSPLHF.

CDR3 in DNA: TGTGCCAGCAGTTACTCGAATTACGGACTAGGGTACGAGCAGTACTTC. This sequence encodes CASSYSNYGLGYEQYF. V usage is TRBV6-5 and J usage is TRBJ2-7, with 7 bases matching TRBD2. CDR1 MNHEY and CDR2 SVGAGI come from the germline V gene. V gave up 0 bases and J gave up 4 bases; unmatched junction bases: 9. The CDR3 is made up of 16 amino acids.

V gene TRBV28 combines with J gene TRBJ2-7; the match to TRBD1 covers 10 bases. Trimming cost V 6 bases and J 3 bases; bases outside gene matches: 11. Germline V CDR1 and CDR2: MDHEN, SYDVKM. CDR3 length: 16 amino acids. In nucleotides, the CDR3 is TGTGCCAGCAGCTCTCCCCGGGACAGGGGAGACTACGAGCAGTACTTC. It translates to CASSSPRDRGDYEQYF.